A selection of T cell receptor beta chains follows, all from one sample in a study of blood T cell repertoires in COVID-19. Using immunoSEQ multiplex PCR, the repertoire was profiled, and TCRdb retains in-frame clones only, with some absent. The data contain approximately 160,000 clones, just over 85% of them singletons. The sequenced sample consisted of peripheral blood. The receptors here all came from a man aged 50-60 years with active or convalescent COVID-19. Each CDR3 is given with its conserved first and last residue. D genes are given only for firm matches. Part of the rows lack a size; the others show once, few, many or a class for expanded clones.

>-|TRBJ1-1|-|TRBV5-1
CASSLSGQPRTEAFF
TGCGCCAGCAGCTTATCGGGACAACCAAGGACTGAAGCTTTCTTT
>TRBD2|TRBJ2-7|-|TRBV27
CASSSLAGVGEQYF
TGTGCCAGCAGTTCCCTAGCGGGAGTGGGGGAGCAGTACTTC
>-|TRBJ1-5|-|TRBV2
CASSGGSGDGNQPQHF
TGTGCCAGCAGTGGCGGTTCCGGGGATGGCAATCAGCCCCAGCATTTT
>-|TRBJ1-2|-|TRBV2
CASPDTGYGYTF
TGTGCCAGCCCGGACACAGGCTATGGCTACACCTTC
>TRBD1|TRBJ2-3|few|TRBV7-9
CASSFPGQGIDTQYF
TGTGCCAGCAGCTTCCCGGGACAGGGAATAGATACGCAGTATTTT
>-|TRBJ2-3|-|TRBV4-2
CASSQGYPSTDTQYF
TGTGCCAGCAGCCAAGGTTATCCCTCCACAGATACGCAGTATTTT
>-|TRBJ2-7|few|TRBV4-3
CASSQVAGPYEQYF
TGCGCCAGCAGCCAAGTAGCAGGGCCCTACGAGCAGTACTTC
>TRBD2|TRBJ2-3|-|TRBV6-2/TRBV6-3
CASSLISSGGTDTQYF
TGTGCCAGCAGCCTTATCTCTAGCGGGGGGACAGATACGCAGTATTTT
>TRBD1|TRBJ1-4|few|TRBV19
CASSISRLTGTANEKLFF
TGTGCCAGTAGTATAAGCCGCTTAACCGGGACAGCTAATGAAAAACTGTTTTTT
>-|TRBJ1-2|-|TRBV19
CASSINARQNYGYTF
TGTGCCAGTAGTATAAACGCCAGGCAAAACTATGGCTACACCTTC
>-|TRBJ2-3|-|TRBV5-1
CASSLSGDTQYF
TGCGCCAGCAGCCTCAGCGGGGATACGCAGTATTTT
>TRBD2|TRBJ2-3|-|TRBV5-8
CASSSGTIYTDTQYF
TGTGCCAGCAGCTCCGGGACTATATACACAGATACGCAGTATTTT
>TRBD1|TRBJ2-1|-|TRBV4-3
CASSQDWTGGVQGEQFF
TGCGCCAGCAGCCAAGACTGGACAGGGGGCGTCCAGGGTGAGCAGTTCTTC
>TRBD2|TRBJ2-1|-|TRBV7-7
CASSPRLAASYNEQFF
TGTGCTAGCAGCCCTCGACTAGCGGCATCCTACAATGAGCAGTTCTTC
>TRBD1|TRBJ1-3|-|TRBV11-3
CASSEPGTGGVMGGNTIYF
TGTGCCAGCAGCGAACCCGGGACAGGGGGCGTTATGGGCGGAAACACCATATATTTT
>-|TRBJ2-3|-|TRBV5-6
CASKLQITQGTQYF
TGTGCCAGCAAATTACAGATCACACAGGGTACGCAGTATTTT
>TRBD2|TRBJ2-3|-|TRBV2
CASSELAGGTDTQYF
TGTGCCAGCAGTGAACTAGCGGGGGGCACAGATACGCAGTATTTT
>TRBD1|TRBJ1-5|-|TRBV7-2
CASSLGGRDRRYNQPQHF
TGTGCCAGCAGCTTAGGGGGTCGGGACAGGAGGTACAATCAGCCCCAGCATTTT
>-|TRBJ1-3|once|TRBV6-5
CASRPPGSSGNTIYF
TGTGCCAGCAGACCCCCAGGGTCCTCTGGAAACACCATATATTTT
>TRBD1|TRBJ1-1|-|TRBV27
CASSFTGGGTEAFF
TGTGCCAGCAGTTTTACAGGGGGCGGCACTGAAGCTTTCTTT
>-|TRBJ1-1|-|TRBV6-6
CASSYLLLPEAREAFF
TGTGCCAGCAGTTACCTACTTCTCCCTGAAGCTAGAGAAGCTTTCTTT
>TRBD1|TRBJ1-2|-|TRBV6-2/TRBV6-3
CASSFRQGSYGYTF
TGTGCCAGCAGTTTCCGACAGGGGTCCTATGGCTACACCTTC
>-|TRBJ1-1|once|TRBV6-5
CATIKGEANTEAFF
TGTGCCACTATTAAAGGGGAGGCGAACACTGAAGCTTTCTTT
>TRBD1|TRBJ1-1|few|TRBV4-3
CASSHQPGQEAFF
TGCGCCAGCAGCCATCAACCGGGACAGGAAGCTTTCTTT
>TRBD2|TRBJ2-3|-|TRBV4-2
CASSQAAGGHADTQYF
TGTGCCAGCAGCCAAGCAGCGGGGGGGCACGCAGATACGCAGTATTTT
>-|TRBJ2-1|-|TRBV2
CATRTAYNEQFF
TGTGCCACCCGGACAGCCTACAATGAGCAGTTCTTC
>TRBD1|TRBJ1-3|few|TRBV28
CASSSNSGTGGRNTIYF
TGTGCCAGCAGTAGTAATTCCGGGACAGGGGGCAGGAACACCATATATTTT
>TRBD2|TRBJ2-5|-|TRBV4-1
CASSQGGLAGGQETQYF
TGCGCCAGCAGCCAAGGAGGACTAGCGGGGGGGCAAGAGACCCAGTACTTC